This entry features one TCR beta chain sequence. From germline, CDR1 is MNHEY and CDR2 SMNVEV (reference sequence). Trimming removed 2 bases at V and 7 bases at J, with 11 bases between. The CDR3 runs 13 residues. This sample stems from a study of blood T cell repertoires in COVID-19. Study-level information: Samples taken during acute and convalescent COVID-19 were collected in the United States, Italy and Spain. Sources were T cells, B-cell-depleted T cells, or PBMCs; the material itself was cDNA or gDNA.

Original data processing: Amplification of reference gene primers was used by the study to estimate nucleated cell counts. Measured with immunoSEQ multiplex PCR; TCRdb has only the in-frame clones, and not every one. V, J and clone size derive from that table, while D and trimming were established from the DNA sequence. The profile covers almost 95,000 clones, with approximately 84% appearing a single time and around 6.6% taken by the ten largest. The V call is TRBV27, the J call TRBJ2-5; D perhaps matches TRBD1 (6 bases). Sequencing was done on a sample of peripheral blood. This clonotype was obtained from a man aged 60 to 75 with acute or convalescent COVID-19. DNA for the CDR3: TGTGCCAGCAGTTTAAACAGGGACGGGACCCAGTACTTC. Translation: CASSLNRDGTQYF.